The T cell receptor (beta chain) described here comes from a study of molecular identifiers for immune sequencing clone quantification. Bulk TCR libraries used previously described methods and listed TCR primers. TCRdb passed the PCR reads through MiXCR, listing each CDR3 protein once. The sample carries about 330,000 distinct CDR3 sequences, roughly a quarter recorded once. Study outcomes and limitations: Clonotypes surpassing 20 RNA copies contained over 99% of effector molecules, versus under 1% in naive cells.

The CDR3 contains 15 residues. Trimming took 0 bases from V and 5 from J, leaving 12 bases between them. Germline V CDR1 and CDR2: SGHDT, YYEEEE. This clonotype was observed a few times. Its antigen is not known. This sequence originates from a human donor in good health. Some libraries in this study had Jurkat cell RNA spiked in. The chain combines TRBV5-6 with TRBJ1-5; the D is unclear. The sample taken for sequencing was naive CD8+ T cells from blood, with Jurkat cell RNA spiked in. This sample's subset: FACS-sorted CD8+CD4-CCR7+CD45RA+ naive T cells. The CDR3 loop reads CASSLGATDYQPQHF. Here the CDR3 DNA reads TGTGCCAGCAGCTTGGGTGCGACCGACTATCAGCCCCAGCATTTT.